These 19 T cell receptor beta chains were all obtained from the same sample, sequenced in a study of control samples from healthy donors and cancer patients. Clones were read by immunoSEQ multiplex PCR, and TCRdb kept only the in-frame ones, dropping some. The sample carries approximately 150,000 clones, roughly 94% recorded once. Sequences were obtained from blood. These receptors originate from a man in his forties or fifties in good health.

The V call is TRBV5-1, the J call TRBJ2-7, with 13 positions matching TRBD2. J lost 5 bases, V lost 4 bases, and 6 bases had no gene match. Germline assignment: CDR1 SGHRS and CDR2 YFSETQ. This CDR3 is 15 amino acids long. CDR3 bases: TGCGCCAGCAGCACAGGACTAGCGGGAGTAGACGAGCAGTACTTC. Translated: CASSTGLAGVDEQYF.

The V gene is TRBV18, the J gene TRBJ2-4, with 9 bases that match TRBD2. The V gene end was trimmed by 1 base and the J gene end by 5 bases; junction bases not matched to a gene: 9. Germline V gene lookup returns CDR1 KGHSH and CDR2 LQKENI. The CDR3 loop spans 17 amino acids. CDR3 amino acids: CASSPLPGLADQNIQYF. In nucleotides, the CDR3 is TGTGCCAGCTCACCACTCCCGGGACTAGCCGACCAAAACATTCAGTACTTC.

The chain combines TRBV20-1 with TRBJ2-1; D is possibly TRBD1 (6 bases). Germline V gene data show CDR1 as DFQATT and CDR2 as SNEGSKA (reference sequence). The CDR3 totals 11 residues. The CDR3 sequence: CASGTNNEQFF. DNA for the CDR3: TGCGCCTCCGGGACAAACAATGAGCAGTTCTTC.

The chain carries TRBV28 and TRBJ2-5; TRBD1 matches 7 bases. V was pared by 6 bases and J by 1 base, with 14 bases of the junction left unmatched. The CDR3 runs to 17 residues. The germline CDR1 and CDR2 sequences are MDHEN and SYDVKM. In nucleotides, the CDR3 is TGTGCCAGCAGCATGACAGGGAAGGGGATGGCCCAAGAGACCCAGTACTTC. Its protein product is CASSMTGKGMAQETQYF.

Here the CDR3 DNA reads TGTGCCAGCAGCCGGGGCAGGGACCTAGTTTTGGATACGCAGTATTTT. It translates to CASSRGRDLVLDTQYF. The chain links TRBV27 to TRBJ2-3; D may match TRBD1 or TRBD2 (5 bases each). The length of the CDR3 is 16 residues. The V end lost 6 bases, the J end lost 6 bases, and 22 bases lay between the germline ends. From germline, CDR1 is MNHEY and CDR2 SMNVEV (reference sequence).

The DNA for the CDR3 is TGTGCCAGCAGTTCTCCTACACTTACCTCTGGAAACACCATATATTTT. Translation gives CASSSPTLTSGNTIYF. This sequence joins TRBV28 and TRBJ1-3; no firm D call. The germline CDR1 and CDR2 sequences are MDHEN and SYDVKM. Deletions cut 4 bases from V and 0 bases from J, with 13 bases between. The CDR3 is 16 amino acids.

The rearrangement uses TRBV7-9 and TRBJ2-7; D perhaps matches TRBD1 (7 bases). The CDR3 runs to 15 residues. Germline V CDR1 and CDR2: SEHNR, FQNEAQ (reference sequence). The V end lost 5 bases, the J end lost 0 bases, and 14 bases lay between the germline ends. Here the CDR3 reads CASSRRGQYSYEQYF. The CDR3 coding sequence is TGTGCCAGCAGCCGGAGGGGACAGTACTCCTACGAGCAGTACTTC.

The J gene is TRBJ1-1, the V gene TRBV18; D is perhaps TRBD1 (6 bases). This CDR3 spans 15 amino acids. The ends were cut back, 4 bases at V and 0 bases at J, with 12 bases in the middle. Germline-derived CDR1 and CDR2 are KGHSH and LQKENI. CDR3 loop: CASSQRRGMNTEAFF. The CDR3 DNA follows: TGTGCCAGCTCACAGCGGAGGGGGATGAACACTGAAGCTTTCTTT.

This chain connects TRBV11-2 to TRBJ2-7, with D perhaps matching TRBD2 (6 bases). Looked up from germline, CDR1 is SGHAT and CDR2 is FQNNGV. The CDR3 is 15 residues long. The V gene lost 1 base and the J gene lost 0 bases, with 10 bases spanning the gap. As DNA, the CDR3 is TGTGCCAGCAGCTTAGGGAGGGGTTCCTCCTACGAGCAGTACTTC. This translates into CASSLGRGSSYEQYF.

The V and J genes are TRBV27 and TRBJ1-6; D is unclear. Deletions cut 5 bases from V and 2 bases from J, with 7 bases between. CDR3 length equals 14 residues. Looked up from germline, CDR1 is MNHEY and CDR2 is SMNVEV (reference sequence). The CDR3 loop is CASSPQPYNSPLHF. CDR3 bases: TGTGCCAGCAGTCCACAGCCCTATAATTCACCCCTCCACTTT.

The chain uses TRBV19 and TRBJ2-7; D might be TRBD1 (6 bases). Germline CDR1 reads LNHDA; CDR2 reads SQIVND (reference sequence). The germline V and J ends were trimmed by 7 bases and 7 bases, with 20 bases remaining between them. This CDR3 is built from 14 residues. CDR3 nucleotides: TGTGCCAGTACCCTGGGACACACGGTGGGTGAGCAGTACTTC. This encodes CASTLGHTVGEQYF.

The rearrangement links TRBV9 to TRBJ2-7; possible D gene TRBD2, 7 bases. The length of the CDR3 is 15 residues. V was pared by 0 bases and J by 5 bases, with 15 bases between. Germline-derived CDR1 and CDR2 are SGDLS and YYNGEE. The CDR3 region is CASSVESRGRDEQYF. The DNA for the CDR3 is TGTGCCAGCAGCGTAGAGTCGAGGGGGAGGGACGAGCAGTACTTC. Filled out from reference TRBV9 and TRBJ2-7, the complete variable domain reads DSGVTQTPKHLITATGQRVTLRCSPRSGDLSVYWYQQSLDQGLQFLIQYYNGEERAKGNILERFSAQQFPDLHSELNLSSLELGDSALYFCASSVESRGRDEQYFGPGTRLTVT.

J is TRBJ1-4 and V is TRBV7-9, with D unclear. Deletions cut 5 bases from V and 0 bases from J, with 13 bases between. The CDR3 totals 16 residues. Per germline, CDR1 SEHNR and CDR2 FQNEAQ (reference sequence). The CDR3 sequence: CASSPPRAATNEKLFF. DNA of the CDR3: TGTGCCAGCAGCCCCCCTCGGGCAGCAACTAATGAAAAACTGTTTTTT.

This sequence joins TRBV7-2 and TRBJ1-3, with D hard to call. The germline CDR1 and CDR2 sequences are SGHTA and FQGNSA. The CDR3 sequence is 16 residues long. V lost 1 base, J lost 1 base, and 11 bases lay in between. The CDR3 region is CASSLVSSPSGNTIYF. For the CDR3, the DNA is TGTGCCAGCAGCTTAGTCTCCTCCCCATCTGGAAACACCATATATTTT.

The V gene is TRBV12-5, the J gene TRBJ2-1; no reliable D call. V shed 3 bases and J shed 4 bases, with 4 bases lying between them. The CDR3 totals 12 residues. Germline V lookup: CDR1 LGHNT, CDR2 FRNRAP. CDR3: CASGFEYNEQFF. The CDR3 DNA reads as TGTGCTAGTGGTTTTGAGTACAATGAGCAGTTCTTC.

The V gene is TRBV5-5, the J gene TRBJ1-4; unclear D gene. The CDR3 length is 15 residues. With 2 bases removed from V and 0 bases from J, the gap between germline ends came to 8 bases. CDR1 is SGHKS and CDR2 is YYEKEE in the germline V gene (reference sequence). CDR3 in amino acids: CASSFWASTNEKLFF. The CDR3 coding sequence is TGTGCCAGCAGCTTTTGGGCTTCAACTAATGAAAAACTGTTTTTT.

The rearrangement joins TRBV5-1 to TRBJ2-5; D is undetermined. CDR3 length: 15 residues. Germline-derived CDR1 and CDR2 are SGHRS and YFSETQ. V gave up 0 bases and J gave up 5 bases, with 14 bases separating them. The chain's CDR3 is CASSLAAASAETQYF. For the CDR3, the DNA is TGCGCCAGCAGCTTGGCCGCGGCTTCGGCGGAGACCCAGTACTTC. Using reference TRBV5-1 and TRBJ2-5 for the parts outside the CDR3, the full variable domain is KAGVTQTPRYLIKTRGQQVTLSCSPISGHRSVSWYQQTPGQGLQFLFEYFSETQRNKGNFPGRFSGRQFSNSRSEMNVSTLELGDSALYLCASSLAAASAETQYFGPGTRLLVL.

In nucleotides, the CDR3 is TGTGCCTGGAATCGAGGGACGTCTCGGGAGCAGTACTTC. Protein product: CAWNRGTSREQYF. The V and J genes are TRBV30 and TRBJ2-7, with D perhaps TRBD1 or TRBD2 (5 bases each). CDR1 and CDR2 from the germline V gene are GTSNPN and SVGIG (reference sequence). Trimming shortened V by 4 bases and J by 7 bases, and 17 bases separated the two germline ends. This CDR3 is 13 amino acids long.

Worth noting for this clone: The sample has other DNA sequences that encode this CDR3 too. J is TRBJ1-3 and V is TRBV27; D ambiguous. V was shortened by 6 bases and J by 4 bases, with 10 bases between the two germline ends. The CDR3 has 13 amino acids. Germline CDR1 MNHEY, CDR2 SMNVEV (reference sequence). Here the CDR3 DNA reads TGTGCCAGCAGCTATAGGGAAGGAAACACCATATATTTT. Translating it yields CASSYREGNTIYF.